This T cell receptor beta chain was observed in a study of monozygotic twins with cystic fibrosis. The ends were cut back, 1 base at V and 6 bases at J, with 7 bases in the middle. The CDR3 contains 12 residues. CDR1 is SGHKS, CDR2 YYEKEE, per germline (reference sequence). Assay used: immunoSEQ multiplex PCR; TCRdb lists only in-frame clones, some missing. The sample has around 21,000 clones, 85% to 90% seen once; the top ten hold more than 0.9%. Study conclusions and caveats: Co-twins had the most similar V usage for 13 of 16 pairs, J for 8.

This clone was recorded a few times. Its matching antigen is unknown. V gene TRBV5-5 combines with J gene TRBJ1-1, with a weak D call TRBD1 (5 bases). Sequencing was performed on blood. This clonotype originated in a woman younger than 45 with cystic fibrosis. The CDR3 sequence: CASSLWTSEAFF. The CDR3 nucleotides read TGTGCCAGCAGCTTGTGGACATCTGAAGCTTTCTTT. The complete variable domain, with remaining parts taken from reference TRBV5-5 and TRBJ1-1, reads DAGVTQSPTHLIKTRGQQVTLRCSPISGHKSVSWYQQVLGQGPQFIFQYYEKEERGRGNFPDRFSARQFPNYSSELNVNALLLGDSALYLCASSLWTSEAFFGQGTRLTVV.